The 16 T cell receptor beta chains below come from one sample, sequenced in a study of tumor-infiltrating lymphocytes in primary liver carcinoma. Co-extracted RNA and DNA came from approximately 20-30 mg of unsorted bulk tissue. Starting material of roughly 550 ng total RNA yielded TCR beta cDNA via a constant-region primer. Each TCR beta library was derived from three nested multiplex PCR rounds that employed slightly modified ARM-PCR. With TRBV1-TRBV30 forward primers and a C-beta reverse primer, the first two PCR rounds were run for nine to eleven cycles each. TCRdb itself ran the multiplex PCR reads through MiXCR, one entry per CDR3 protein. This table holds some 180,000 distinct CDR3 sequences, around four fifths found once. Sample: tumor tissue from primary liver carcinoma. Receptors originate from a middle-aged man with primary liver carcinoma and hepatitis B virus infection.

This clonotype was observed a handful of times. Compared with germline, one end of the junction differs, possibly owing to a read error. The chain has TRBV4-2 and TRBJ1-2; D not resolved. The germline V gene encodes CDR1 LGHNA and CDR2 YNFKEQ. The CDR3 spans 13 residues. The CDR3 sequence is CTSSQEGNYGYTF. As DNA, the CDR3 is TGCACCAGCAGCCAGGAGGGCAACTATGGCTACACCTTC.

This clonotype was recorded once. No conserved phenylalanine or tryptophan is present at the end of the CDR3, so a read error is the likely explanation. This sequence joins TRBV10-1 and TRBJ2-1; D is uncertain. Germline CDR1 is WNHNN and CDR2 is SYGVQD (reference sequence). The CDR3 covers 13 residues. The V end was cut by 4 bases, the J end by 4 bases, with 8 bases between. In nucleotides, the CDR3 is TGCGCCAGCAGTGCTGAACCTTACAATGAGCAGTTCTTA. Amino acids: CASSAEPYNEQFL.

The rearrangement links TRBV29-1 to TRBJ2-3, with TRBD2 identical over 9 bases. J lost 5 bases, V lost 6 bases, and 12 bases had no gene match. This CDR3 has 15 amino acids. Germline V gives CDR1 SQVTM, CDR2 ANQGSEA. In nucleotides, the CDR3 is TGCAGCGTCTCCGGGACTAGCTGTCGCGGAGATACGCAGTATTTT. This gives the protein CSVSGTSCRGDTQYF.

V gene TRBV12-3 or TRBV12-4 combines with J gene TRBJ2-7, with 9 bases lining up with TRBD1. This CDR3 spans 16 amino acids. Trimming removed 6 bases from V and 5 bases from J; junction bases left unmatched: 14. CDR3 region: CASSPYTGQGDHEQYF. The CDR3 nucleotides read TGTGCCAGCAGCCCCTATACGGGACAGGGAGACCACGAGCAGTACTTC.

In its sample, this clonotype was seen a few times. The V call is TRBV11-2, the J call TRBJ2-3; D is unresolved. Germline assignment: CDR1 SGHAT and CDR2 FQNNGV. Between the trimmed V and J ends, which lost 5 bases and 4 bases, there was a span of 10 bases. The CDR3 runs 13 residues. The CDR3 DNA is TGTGCCAGCAGCCCCCCCCGGGCAGATACGCAGTATTTT. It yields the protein CASSPPRADTQYF.

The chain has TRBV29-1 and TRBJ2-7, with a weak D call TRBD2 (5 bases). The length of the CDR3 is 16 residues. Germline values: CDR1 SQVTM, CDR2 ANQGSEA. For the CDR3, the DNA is TGCAGAGTCGACCGGTCGGGGATAGTAGGAAGCTACGAGCAGTACTTC. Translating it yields CRVDRSGIVGSYEQYF.

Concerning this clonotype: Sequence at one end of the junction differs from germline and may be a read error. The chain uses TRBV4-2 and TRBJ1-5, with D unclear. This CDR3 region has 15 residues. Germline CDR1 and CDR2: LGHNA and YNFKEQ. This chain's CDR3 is CASSQNARTNQPQDF. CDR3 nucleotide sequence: TGTGCCAGCAGCCAAAATGCCAGAACCAATCAGCCCCAGGATTTT.

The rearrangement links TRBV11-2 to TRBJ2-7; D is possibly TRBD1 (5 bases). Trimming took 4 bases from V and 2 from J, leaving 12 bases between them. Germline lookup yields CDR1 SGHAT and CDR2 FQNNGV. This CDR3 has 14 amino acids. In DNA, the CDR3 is TGTGCCAGCAGCTACGAGACAGAGACCTACGAGCAGTACTTC. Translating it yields CASSYETETYEQYF.

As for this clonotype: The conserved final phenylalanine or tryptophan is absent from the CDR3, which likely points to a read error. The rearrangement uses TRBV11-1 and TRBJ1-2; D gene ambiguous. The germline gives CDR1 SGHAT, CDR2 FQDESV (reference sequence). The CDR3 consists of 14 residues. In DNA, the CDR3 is TGTGTCAGAAGCTTCAAGGGATTTAGCTATGGCTACACCATA. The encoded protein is CVRSFKGFSYGYTI.

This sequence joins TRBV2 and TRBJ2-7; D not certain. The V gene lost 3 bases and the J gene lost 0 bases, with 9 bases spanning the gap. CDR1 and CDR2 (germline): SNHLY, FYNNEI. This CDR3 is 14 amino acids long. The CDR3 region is CASSDGFSSYEQYF. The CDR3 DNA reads TGTGCCAGCAGTGACGGTTTCAGCTCCTACGAGCAGTACTTC.

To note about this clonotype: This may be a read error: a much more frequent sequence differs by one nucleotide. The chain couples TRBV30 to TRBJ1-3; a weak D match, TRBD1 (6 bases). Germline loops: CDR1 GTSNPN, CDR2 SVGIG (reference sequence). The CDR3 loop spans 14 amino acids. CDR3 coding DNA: TGTGCCTGGAGTGAGACAGGCTCTGGATACACCATATATTTT. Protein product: CAWSETGSGYTIYF. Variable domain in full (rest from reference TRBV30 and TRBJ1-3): SQTIHQWPATLVQPVGSPLSLECTVEGTSNPNLYWYRQAAGRGLQLLFYSVGIGQISSEVPQNLSASRPQDRQFILSSKKLLLSDSGFYLCAWSETGSGYTIYFGEGSWLTVV.

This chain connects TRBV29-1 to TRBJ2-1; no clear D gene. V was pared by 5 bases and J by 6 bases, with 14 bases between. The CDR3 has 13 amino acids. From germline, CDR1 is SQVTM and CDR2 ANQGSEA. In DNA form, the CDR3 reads TGCAGCGTTCAAACCACTAACGGCAATGAGCAGTTCTTC. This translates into CSVQTTNGNEQFF.

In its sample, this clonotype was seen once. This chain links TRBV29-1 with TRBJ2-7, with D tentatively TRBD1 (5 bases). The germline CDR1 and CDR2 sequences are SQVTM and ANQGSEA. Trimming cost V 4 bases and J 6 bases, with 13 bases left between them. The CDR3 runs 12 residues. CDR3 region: CSVVDTTGEQYF. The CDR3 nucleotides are TGCAGCGTTGTGGACACAACCGGCGAGCAGTACTTC.

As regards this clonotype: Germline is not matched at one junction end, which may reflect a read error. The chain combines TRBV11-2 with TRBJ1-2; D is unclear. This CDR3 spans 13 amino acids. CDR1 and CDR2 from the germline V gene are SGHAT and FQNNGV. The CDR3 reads CASSLTEVFGYIF. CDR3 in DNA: TGTGCCAGCAGCTTAACGGAAGTATTTGGCTACATCTTC.

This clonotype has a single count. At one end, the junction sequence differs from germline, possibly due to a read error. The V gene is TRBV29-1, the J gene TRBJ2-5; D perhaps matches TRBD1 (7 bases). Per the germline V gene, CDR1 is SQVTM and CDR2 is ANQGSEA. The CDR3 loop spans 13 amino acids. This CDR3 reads CRVSTRGRETQYF. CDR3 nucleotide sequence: TGCCGCGTTTCAACCAGGGGGAGGGAGACCCAGTACTTC.

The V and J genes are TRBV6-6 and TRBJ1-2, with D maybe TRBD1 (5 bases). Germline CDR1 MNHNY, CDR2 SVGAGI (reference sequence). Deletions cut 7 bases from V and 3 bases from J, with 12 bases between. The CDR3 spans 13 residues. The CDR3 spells CASKGRADYGYTF. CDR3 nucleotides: TGTGCCAGCAAAGGCAGGGCCGACTATGGCTACACCTTC.